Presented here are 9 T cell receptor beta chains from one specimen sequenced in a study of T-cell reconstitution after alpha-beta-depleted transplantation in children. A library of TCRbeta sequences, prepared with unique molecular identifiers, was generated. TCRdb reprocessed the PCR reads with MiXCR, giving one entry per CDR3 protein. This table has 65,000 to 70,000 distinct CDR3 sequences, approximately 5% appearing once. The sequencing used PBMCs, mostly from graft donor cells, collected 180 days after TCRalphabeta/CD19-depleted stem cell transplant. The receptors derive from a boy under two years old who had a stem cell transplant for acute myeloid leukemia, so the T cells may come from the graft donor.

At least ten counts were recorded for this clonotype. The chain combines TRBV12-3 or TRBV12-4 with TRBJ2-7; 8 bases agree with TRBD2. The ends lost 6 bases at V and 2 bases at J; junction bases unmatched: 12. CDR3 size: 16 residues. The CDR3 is CASRAVLAGGTYEQYF. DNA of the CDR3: TGTGCCAGCAGGGCCGTTTTGGCGGGGGGTACCTACGAGCAGTACTTC.

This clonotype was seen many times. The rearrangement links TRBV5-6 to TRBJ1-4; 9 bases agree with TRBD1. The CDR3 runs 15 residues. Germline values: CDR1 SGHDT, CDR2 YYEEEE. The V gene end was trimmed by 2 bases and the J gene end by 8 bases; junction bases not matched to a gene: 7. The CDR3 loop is CASSFYRGRGEKLFF. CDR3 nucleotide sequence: TGTGCCAGCAGCTTCTACAGGGGGCGAGGGGAAAAACTGTTTTTT.

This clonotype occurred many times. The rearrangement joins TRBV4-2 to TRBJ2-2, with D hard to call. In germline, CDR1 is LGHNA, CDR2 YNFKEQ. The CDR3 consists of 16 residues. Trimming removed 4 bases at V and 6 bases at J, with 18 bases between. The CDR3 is CASSPRVSPGAGELFF. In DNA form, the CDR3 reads TGTGCCAGCAGCCCCCGAGTTAGCCCTGGGGCCGGGGAGCTGTTTTTT.

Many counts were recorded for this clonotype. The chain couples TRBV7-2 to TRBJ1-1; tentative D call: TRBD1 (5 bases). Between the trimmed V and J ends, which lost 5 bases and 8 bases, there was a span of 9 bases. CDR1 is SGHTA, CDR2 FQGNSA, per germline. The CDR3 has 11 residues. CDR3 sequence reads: CASSPEGEAFF. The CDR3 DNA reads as TGTGCCAGCAGCCCCGAGGGGGAAGCTTTCTTT.

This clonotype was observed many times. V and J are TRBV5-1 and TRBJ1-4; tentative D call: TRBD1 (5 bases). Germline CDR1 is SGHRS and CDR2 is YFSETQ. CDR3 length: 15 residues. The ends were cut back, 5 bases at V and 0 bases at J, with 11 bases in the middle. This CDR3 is CASRRDVTTNEKLFF. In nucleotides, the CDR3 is TGCGCCAGCAGAAGGGACGTCACAACTAATGAAAAACTGTTTTTT.

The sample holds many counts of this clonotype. The CDR3 here is CASSDPRDTSTGELFF. DNA for the CDR3: TGTGCCAGCAGCGACCCCCGGGACACCTCCACCGGGGAGCTGTTTTTT. This chain joins TRBV7-2 and TRBJ2-2, with a weak D call TRBD1 (6 bases). The CDR3 extends over 16 amino acids. From germline, CDR1 is SGHTA and CDR2 FQGNSA. With 5 bases removed from V and 4 bases from J, the gap between germline ends came to 17 bases. Full variable domain (missing parts from reference TRBV7-2 and TRBJ2-2): GAGVSQSPSNKVTEKGKDVELRCDPISGHTALYWYRQSLGQGLEFLIYFQGNSAPDKSGLPSDRFSAERTGGSVSTLTIQRTQQEDSAVYLCASSDPRDTSTGELFFGEGSRLTVL.

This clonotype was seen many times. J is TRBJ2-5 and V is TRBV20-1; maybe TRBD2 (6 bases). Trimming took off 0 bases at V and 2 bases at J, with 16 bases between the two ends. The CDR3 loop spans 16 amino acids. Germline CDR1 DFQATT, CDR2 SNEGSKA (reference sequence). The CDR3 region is CSARDFVRGTQETQYF. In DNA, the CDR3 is TGCAGTGCTAGAGATTTCGTGCGGGGCACTCAAGAGACCCAGTACTTC.

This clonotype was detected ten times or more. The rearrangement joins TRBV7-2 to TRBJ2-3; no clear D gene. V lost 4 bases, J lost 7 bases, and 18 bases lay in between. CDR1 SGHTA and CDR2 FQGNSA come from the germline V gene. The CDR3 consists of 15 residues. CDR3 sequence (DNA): TGTGCCAGCAGCTCCGCTGTCGTCCCCATCTATACGCAGTATTTT. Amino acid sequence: CASSSAVVPIYTQYF. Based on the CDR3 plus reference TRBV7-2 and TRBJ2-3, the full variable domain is GAGVSQSPSNKVTEKGKDVELRCDPISGHTALYWYRQSLGQGLEFLIYFQGNSAPDKSGLPSDRFSAERTGGSVSTLTIQRTQQEDSAVYLCASSSAVVPIYTQYFGPGTRLTVL.

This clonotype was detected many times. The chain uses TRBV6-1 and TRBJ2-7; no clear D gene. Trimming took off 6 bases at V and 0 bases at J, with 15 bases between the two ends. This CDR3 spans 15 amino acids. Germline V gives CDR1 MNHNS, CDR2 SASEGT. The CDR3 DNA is TGTGCCAGCAGCCTCCTGCGTGCCGACTCCTACGAGCAGTACTTC. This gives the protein CASSLLRADSYEQYF.